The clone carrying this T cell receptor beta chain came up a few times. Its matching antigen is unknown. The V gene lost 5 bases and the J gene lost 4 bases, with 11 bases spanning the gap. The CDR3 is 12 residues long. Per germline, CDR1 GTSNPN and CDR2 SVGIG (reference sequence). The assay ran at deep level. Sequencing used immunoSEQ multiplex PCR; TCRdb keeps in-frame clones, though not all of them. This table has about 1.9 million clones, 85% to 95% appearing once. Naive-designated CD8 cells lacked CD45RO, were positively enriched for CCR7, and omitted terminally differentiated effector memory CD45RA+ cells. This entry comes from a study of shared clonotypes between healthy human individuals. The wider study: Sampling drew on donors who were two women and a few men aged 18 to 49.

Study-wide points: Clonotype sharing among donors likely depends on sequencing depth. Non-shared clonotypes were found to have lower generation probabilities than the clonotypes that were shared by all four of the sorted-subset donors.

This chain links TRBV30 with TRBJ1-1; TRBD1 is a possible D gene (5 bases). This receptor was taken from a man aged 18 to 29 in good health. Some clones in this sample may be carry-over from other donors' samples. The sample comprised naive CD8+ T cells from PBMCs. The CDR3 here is CAWGGSVTEAFF. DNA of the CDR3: TGTGCCTGGGGGGGTTCTGTCACTGAAGCTTTCTTT.